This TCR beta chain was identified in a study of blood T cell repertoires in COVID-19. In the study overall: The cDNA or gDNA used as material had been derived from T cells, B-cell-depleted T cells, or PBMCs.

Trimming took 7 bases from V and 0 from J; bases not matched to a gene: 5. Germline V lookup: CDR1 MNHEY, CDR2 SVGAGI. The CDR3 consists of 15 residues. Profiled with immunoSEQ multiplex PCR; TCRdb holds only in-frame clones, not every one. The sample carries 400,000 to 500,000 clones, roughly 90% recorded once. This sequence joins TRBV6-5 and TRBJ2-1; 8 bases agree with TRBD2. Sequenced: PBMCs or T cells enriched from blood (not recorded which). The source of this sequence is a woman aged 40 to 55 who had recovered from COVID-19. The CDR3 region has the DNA TGTGCCAGCAAGAAAAGCGGGAGCTCCTACAATGAGCAGTTCTTC. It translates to CASKKSGSSYNEQFF.